This T cell receptor beta chain is drawn from a study of T cells in Graves' hyperthyroidism and ophthalmopathy. Looking at the study overall: The initial diagnosis was the point when peripheral blood was collected, ahead of any treatment.

Whole-study findings and limits: Most thyroid clonotypes expanded above 0.001 were also detected in blood. A 13 V-J model separated ophthalmopathy from stable hyperthyroidism.

RNA transcripts gave rise to amplified TCR beta CDR3 regions. An initial round of RT-PCR targeting the TCR CDR3 relied on the HTBI primer set. Each CDR3 protein is one row after TCRdb ran MiXCR on the multiplex PCR reads. The data contain 550,000 to 800,000 distinct CDR3 sequences, around a sixth of them singletons. The study left out patients who had uncontrolled infection, other autoimmune disease, pregnancy or lactation. This clonotype was seen repeatedly, ten times or more. The target antigen is unknown. This CDR3 spans 17 amino acids. Deletions cut 1 base from V and 1 base from J, with 15 bases between. Looked up from germline, CDR1 is MDHEN and CDR2 is SYDVKM.

This chain connects TRBV28 to TRBJ2-3; D is uncertain. The material sequenced was blood. The origin of this receptor is a man over 45 with Graves' hyperthyroidism. CDR3 loop: CASSLYSLRDGTDTQYF. CDR3 coding DNA: TGTGCCAGCAGTTTATATTCCCTCAGAGACGGCACAGATACGCAGTATTTT.